This passage covers 27 T cell receptor beta chains from one sample sequenced in a study of blood T cell repertoires in COVID-19. TCRdb keeps only in-frame clones here, not all; method: immunoSEQ multiplex PCR. The sample includes 150,000 to 200,000 clones, approximately 80% of them seen just once. Sequencing was done on a sample of PBMCs or T cells enriched from blood (not recorded which). The receptors were sampled from a man over 45 who had recovered from COVID-19.

This clone was detected only a few times. The chain links TRBV11-2 to TRBJ2-3; TRBD2 matches at 11 bases. CDR1 is SGHAT and CDR2 is FQNNGV in the germline V gene. The CDR3 consists of 16 residues. V was clipped by 5 bases and J by 0 bases; unmatched bases: 4. For the CDR3, the DNA is TGTGCCAGCAGCCCCCGGACTAGCGGGAGCACAGATACGCAGTATTTT. It encodes CASSPRTSGSTDTQYF.

The CDR3 protein is CASSQTLGNQPQHF. The CDR3 nucleotides read TGTGCCAGCAGCCAAACCTTAGGCAATCAGCCCCAGCATTTT. The chain links TRBV3-1 (or the pseudogene TRBV3-2) to TRBJ1-5; D gene ambiguous. Trimming removed 2 bases at V and 2 bases at J, with 7 bases between. Germline V gene lookup returns CDR1 LGHDT and CDR2 YNNKEL (reference sequence). The CDR3 totals 14 residues.

The CDR3 DNA sequence: TGTGCCAGCAGGGAGGCCGCGGTCACAGATACGCAGTATTTT. This gives the protein CASREAAVTDTQYF. This chain uses TRBV28 with TRBJ2-3, with TRBD2 as a possible D gene (5 bases). From germline, CDR1 is MDHEN and CDR2 SYDVKM. The ends were cut back, 6 bases at V and 2 bases at J, with 12 bases in the middle. The length of the CDR3 is 14 residues.

This rearrangement joins TRBV9 to TRBJ2-7, with D possibly TRBD2 on 5 matching bases. V dropped 0 bases and J dropped 6 bases, with 13 bases sitting between them. The CDR3 spans 14 residues. Germline V lookup: CDR1 SGDLS, CDR2 YYNGEE. The CDR3 DNA reads TGTGCCAGCAGCGTAGGCCGGGGAAGCACCGAGCAGTACTTC. Protein: CASSVGRGSTEQYF. Full variable domain (rest looked up from reference TRBV9 and TRBJ2-7): DSGVTQTPKHLITATGQRVTLRCSPRSGDLSVYWYQQSLDQGLQFLIQYYNGEERAKGNILERFSAQQFPDLHSELNLSSLELGDSALYFCASSVGRGSTEQYFGPGTRLTVT.

The rearrangement joins TRBV5-1 to TRBJ2-1, with D perhaps TRBD1 (5 bases). Germline lookup yields CDR1 SGHRS and CDR2 YFSETQ. Deletions cut 5 bases from V and 3 bases from J, with 12 bases between. CDR3 size: 14 residues. The CDR3 sequence: CASSPTTDYNEQFF. CDR3 nucleotides: TGCGCCAGCAGTCCGACGACAGACTACAATGAGCAGTTCTTC.

In its sample, this clone was seen once. The V gene is TRBV7-9, the J gene TRBJ1-1, with D possibly being TRBD1 (5 bases). The V and J ends lost 5 bases and 5 bases respectively, with 15 bases between them. Germline V gene lookup returns CDR1 SEHNR and CDR2 FQNEAQ (reference sequence). The CDR3 spans 14 residues. CDR3 bases: TGTGCCAGCAGCAGTTTTCAGGGTGGGACTGAAGCTTTCTTT. Protein product: CASSSFQGGTEAFF.

This clone showed up just once. This chain connects TRBV19 to TRBJ2-5; D gene uncertain. The CDR3 has 12 amino acids. Per the germline V gene, CDR1 is LNHDA and CDR2 is SQIVND (reference sequence). V lost 8 bases, J lost 5 bases, and 12 bases lay in between. As DNA, the CDR3 is TGTGCCAGTGCCCAGAACGGGGAGACCCAGTACTTC. The encoded protein is CASAQNGETQYF.

CDR3 sequence (DNA): TGTGCCAGCAGCCGACGTCAAACAGGGTTGGATATCAATCAGCCCCAGCATTTT. It specifies CASSRRQTGLDINQPQHF. The chain carries TRBV13 and TRBJ1-5; D may be TRBD1 (6 bases). Per germline, CDR1 PRHDT and CDR2 FYEKMQ (reference sequence). V dropped 5 bases and J dropped 3 bases, with 23 bases sitting between them. The CDR3 has 18 residues.

This sequence joins TRBV11-2 and TRBJ2-2, with 7 bases that match TRBD1. The germline V gene encodes CDR1 SGHAT and CDR2 FQNNGV. CDR3 length equals 15 residues. Trimming cost V 8 bases and J 2 bases; bases outside gene matches: 8. The CDR3 sequence is CASRTDRVNTGELFF. The CDR3 DNA reads as TGTGCCAGCCGAACTGACAGGGTCAACACCGGGGAGCTGTTTTTT.

The chain joins TRBV5-5 to TRBJ2-5, with 10 bases fitting TRBD2. V lost 4 bases and J lost 1; bases outside the gene matches: 4. The CDR3 sequence is 15 residues long. Germline CDR1 reads SGHKS; CDR2 reads YYEKEE (reference sequence). CDR3 sequence: CASSTRLAGQETQYF. For the CDR3, the DNA is TGTGCCAGCAGCACCCGACTAGCGGGCCAAGAGACCCAGTACTTC.

This clone was counted only a few times. J is TRBJ1-5 and V is TRBV28; D is undetermined. The CDR3 totals 12 residues. The germline CDR1 and CDR2 sequences are MDHEN and SYDVKM. Trimming cost V 8 bases and J 4 bases, with 9 bases left between them. The CDR3 DNA sequence: TGTGCCAGCGCCTCAGGAAATCAGCCCCAGCATTTT. Its translation is CASASGNQPQHF.

The chain couples TRBV19 to TRBJ2-1, with 9 bases fitting TRBD2. With 5 bases clipped from V and 7 bases from J, the junction kept 9 bases outside the gene matches. CDR3 size: 15 residues. CDR1 is LNHDA, CDR2 SQIVND, per germline (reference sequence). The CDR3 DNA is TGTGCCAGTAGTGCGGCGGGGGGGACCGGGAATGAGCAGTTCTTC. It specifies CASSAAGGTGNEQFF.

This clone has a handful of counts. The chain carries TRBV27 and TRBJ2-1; 8 bases agree with TRBD1. CDR1 is MNHEY and CDR2 is SMNVEV in the germline V gene (reference sequence). The V segment lost 5 bases and the J segment 5 bases; nucleotides outside the gene matches: 2. The CDR3 totals 13 residues. In DNA, the CDR3 is TGTGCCAGCAGTCCCAGGGGGCACAATGAGCAGTTCTTC. Amino acids: CASSPRGHNEQFF.

The V call is TRBV19, the J call TRBJ2-7, with TRBD1 matching 9 bases. This CDR3 contains 14 residues. Germline assignment: CDR1 LNHDA and CDR2 SQIVND (reference sequence). V was clipped by 10 bases and J by 5 bases; unmatched bases: 12. The CDR3: CATHAGQGRNEQYF. For the CDR3, the DNA is TGTGCCACCCACGCCGGACAGGGGAGGAACGAGCAGTACTTC.

The chain links TRBV19 to TRBJ2-3; 10 positions match TRBD1. Germline CDR1 and CDR2: LNHDA and SQIVND (reference sequence). J lost 4 bases, V lost 6 bases, and 7 bases had no gene match. The CDR3 is 15 amino acids. CDR3 nucleotides: TGTGCCAGTAGAGCGTGGGACAGGGGAGCAGATACGCAGTATTTT. Residues: CASRAWDRGADTQYF.

The chain has TRBV2 and TRBJ2-5; D gene ambiguous. The CDR3 covers 12 residues. V lost 7 bases and J lost 4, with 10 bases in between. The V gene's germline CDR1 is SNHLY and CDR2 FYNNEI. In DNA, the CDR3 is TGTGCCAGCATAGAGGTCGGAGAGACCCAGTACTTC. Amino acid sequence: CASIEVGETQYF.

The chain is built from TRBV6-5 and TRBJ2-7; tentatively, D is TRBD1 (5 bases). CDR1 and CDR2 (germline): MNHEY, SVGAGI. This CDR3 contains 14 residues. Trimming stripped 0 bases from V and 1 base from J, with 7 bases between. This CDR3 is CASSYSYRSYEQYF. The CDR3 DNA is TGTGCCAGCAGTTACTCGTACAGGTCCTACGAGCAGTACTTC.

This clone turned up a few times. This sequence joins TRBV7-3 and TRBJ2-3; 7 bases map to TRBD2. The V gene's germline CDR1 is SGHTA and CDR2 FQGTGA. This CDR3 region has 14 residues. With 5 bases clipped from V and 1 base from J, the junction kept 3 bases outside the gene matches. CDR3 residues: CASSPRGGTDTQYF. DNA for the CDR3: TGTGCCAGCAGCCCCCGGGGGGGCACAGATACGCAGTATTTT. The variable domain in full, with the rest retrieved from reference TRBV7-3 and TRBJ2-3, is GAGVSQTPSNKVTEKGKYVELRCDPISGHTALYWYRQSLGQGPEFLIYFQGTGAADDSGLPNDRFFAVRPEGSVSTLKIQRTERGDSAVYLCASSPRGGTDTQYFGPGTRLTVL.

The J gene is TRBJ2-7, the V gene TRBV6-5; the D gene is possibly TRBD2 (6 bases). This CDR3 is built from 13 residues. V was cut by 8 bases and J by 2 bases, with 13 bases left in between. CDR1 and CDR2 (germline): MNHEY, SVGAGI. The CDR3 DNA reads as TGTGCCAGCTCGTCGCGGGAAACCTACGAGCAGTACTTC. It is translated as CASSSRETYEQYF.

V gene TRBV10-3 combines with J gene TRBJ2-1; TRBD1 aligns across 7 bases. V shed 3 bases and J 1 base; nucleotides not matched to a gene: 6. Germline CDR1 and CDR2: ENHRY and SYGVKD. CDR3 length equals 16 residues. In DNA form, the CDR3 reads TGTGCCATCAGTGATTCTGGGACAGAATCCTACAATGAGCAGTTCTTC. Encoded protein: CAISDSGTESYNEQFF.

This clone has a handful of counts. V is TRBV19 and J is TRBJ1-3, with unresolved D. Germline-derived CDR1 and CDR2 are LNHDA and SQIVND (reference sequence). Trimming took 5 bases from V and 7 from J, leaving 12 bases between them. The CDR3 consists of 13 residues. CDR3 in DNA: TGTGCCAGTAGTGCGGATCGCGGGAACACCATATATTTT. It encodes CASSADRGNTIYF. The full variable domain, its missing parts supplied by reference TRBV19 and TRBJ1-3, is DGGITQSPKYLFRKEGQNVTLSCEQNLNHDAMYWYRQDPGQGLRLIYYSQIVNDFQKGDIAEGYSVSREKKESFPLTVTSAQKNPTAFYLCASSADRGNTIYFGEGSWLTVV.

The chain links TRBV11-2 to TRBJ1-1, with unresolved D. V dropped 5 bases and J dropped 7 bases, with 11 bases sitting between them. Germline CDR1 reads SGHAT; CDR2 reads FQNNGV. The CDR3 loop spans 12 amino acids. CDR3 loop: CASSRVVDEAFF. The DNA for the CDR3 is TGTGCCAGCAGCCGAGTCGTTGATGAAGCTTTCTTT.

The chain recombines TRBV28 with TRBJ2-3; TRBD2 agrees at 9 bases. This CDR3 is 21 amino acids long. The ends lost 4 bases at V and 2 bases at J; junction bases unmatched: 22. Looked up from germline, CDR1 is MDHEN and CDR2 is SYDVKM. CDR3 nucleotide sequence: TGTGCCAGCAGTTCCCTCGTCCTCGAATTGAGGGCGGGAGGGAACACAGATACGCAGTATTTT. It encodes CASSSLVLELRAGGNTDTQYF.

The V call is TRBV28, the J call TRBJ2-1; 11 bases line up with TRBD1. Looked up from germline, CDR1 is MDHEN and CDR2 is SYDVKM. This CDR3 region has 16 residues. V gave up 5 bases and J gave up 7 bases; unmatched junction bases: 10. CDR3 residues: CASSPLGQGDLNEQFF. The CDR3 DNA follows: TGTGCCAGCAGTCCCCTGGGACAGGGGGACCTGAATGAGCAGTTCTTC.

The V call is TRBV30, the J call TRBJ1-3, with 9 nucleotides matching TRBD1. The trim removed 3 bases at V and 7 bases at J, leaving 10 bases unmatched. Germline V gene lookup returns CDR1 GTSNPN and CDR2 SVGIG (reference sequence). This CDR3 has 15 residues. The CDR3 spells CAWSGGGQGRNTIYF. The CDR3, as DNA: TGTGCCTGGAGCGGAGGGGGACAGGGTCGGAACACCATATATTTT.

The chain couples TRBV7-8 to TRBJ1-3; D call uncertain. Germline V CDR1 and CDR2: SGHVS, FQNEAQ. The CDR3 extends over 15 amino acids. Trimming took 1 base from V and 1 from J, leaving 8 bases between them. For the CDR3, the DNA is TGTGCCAGCAGCTTAGTATTCGGGTCTGGAAACACCATATATTTT. This encodes CASSLVFGSGNTIYF. Combining the CDR3 with reference TRBV7-8 and TRBJ1-3 gives the whole variable domain GAGVSQSPRYKVAKRGQDVALRCDPISGHVSLFWYQQALGQGPEFLTYFQNEAQLDKSGLPSDRFFAERPEGSVSTLKIQRTQQEDSAVYLCASSLVFGSGNTIYFGEGSWLTVV.

CDR3 loop: CASSVRQGAYEQYF. The CDR3 DNA is TGCGCCAGCAGCGTACGACAGGGGGCCTACGAGCAGTACTTC. V is TRBV5-1 and J is TRBJ2-7, with TRBD1 matching 9 bases. J gave up 2 bases and V 4 bases, and 4 bases lay outside the gene matches. CDR3 size: 14 residues. Germline values: CDR1 SGHRS, CDR2 YFSETQ.